The T cell receptor (beta chain) under discussion was sequenced for a study of T cell repertoires in cytomegalovirus infection. Overall study: Well-studied HLA-B-restricted epitopes and recently identified HLA-C-restricted epitopes of CMV were both used in the study. An indication of both CMV infection and matching HLA type came from public TCR beta signatures. Study-wide findings and caveats: In two of eight donors, the top clonotype was HLA-C-restricted CMV-specific. CMV carriers having the relevant HLA were flagged by cumulative public TCR beta family frequency.

This clonotype occurred a few times. The target antigen is unknown. Per the germline V gene, CDR1 is MNHEY and CDR2 is SMNVEV (reference sequence). The CDR3 has 14 amino acids. Trimming took 3 bases from V and 4 from J; bases not matched to a gene: 4. Using its own MiXCR run on the reads, TCRdb lists one record per CDR3 protein. The data hold roughly 87,000 distinct CDR3 sequences, with 25% to 30% observed a single time. This clonotype originated in a human donor in good health (CMV status not recorded). Some clones in this sample may be carry-over from other donors' samples. J is TRBJ2-7 and V is TRBV27; TRBD1 agrees at 9 bases. This material consisted of CD8+ T cells from cultured PBMCs, taken from culture after CMV antigen stimulation. CDR3 loop: CASSFGQGIYEQYF. The CDR3 region has the DNA TGTGCCAGCAGTTTTGGACAGGGGATTTACGAGCAGTACTTC.